This entry lists 22 T cell receptor beta chains sequenced from one sample in a study of shared clonotypes between healthy human individuals. The data were produced by immunoSEQ multiplex PCR, yet TCRdb's version contains in-frame clones alone and is incomplete. The sample records a few million clones, roughly nine tenths being singletons. The sample was naive CD4+ T cells sorted from blood. As for subset: CD45RA+ positively selected. Receptors were obtained from a man aged 18 to 30 in good health.

The genes are TRBV19 and TRBJ2-3; TRBD1 matches at 7 bases. The trim removed 6 bases at V and 0 bases at J, leaving 3 bases unmatched. CDR1 and CDR2 from the germline V gene are LNHDA and SQIVND (reference sequence). The CDR3 contains 14 residues. In DNA, the CDR3 is TGTGCCAGTAGACCGGGACAGAGCACAGATACGCAGTATTTT. Residues: CASRPGQSTDTQYF.

This clone was counted once. The V and J genes are TRBV5-1 and TRBJ2-5; 9 bases align to TRBD2. The CDR3 length is 17 residues. The ends lost 3 bases at V and 1 base at J; junction bases unmatched: 10. From germline, CDR1 is SGHRS and CDR2 YFSETQ. CDR3 in amino acids: CASSYTGSSGTQETQYF. CDR3 nucleotides: TGCGCCAGCAGCTATACCGGGTCTAGCGGGACCCAAGAGACCCAGTACTTC.

In regard to this clone: Additional DNA sequences in this sample encode the identical CDR3. V gene TRBV11-2 combines with J gene TRBJ2-7; D is perhaps TRBD1 (7 bases). Germline lookup yields CDR1 SGHAT and CDR2 FQNNGV. The V end lost 1 base, the J end lost 1 base, and 8 bases lay between the germline ends. This CDR3 has 14 residues. CDR3 in amino acids: CASSLAGGSYEQYF. The CDR3, as DNA: TGTGCCAGCAGCTTAGCAGGGGGGTCCTACGAGCAGTACTTC.

This rearrangement joins TRBV6-6 to TRBJ2-7, with TRBD2 matching over 13 bases. V was pared by 7 bases and J by 7 bases, with 10 bases of the junction left unmatched. Germline V gives CDR1 MNHNY, CDR2 SVGAGI (reference sequence). CDR3 length: 15 residues. The CDR3 here is CASTTGLAGVGEQYF. CDR3 DNA: TGTGCCAGCACGACCGGACTAGCGGGAGTTGGGGAGCAGTACTTC.

This chain links TRBV5-6 with TRBJ2-5, with D possibly being TRBD2 (6 bases). Germline CDR1 and CDR2: SGHDT and YYEEEE. The germline V and J ends were trimmed by 2 bases and 1 base, with 12 bases remaining between them. This CDR3 contains 15 residues. The CDR3 is CASSFGRQIQETQYF. Written as DNA, the CDR3 is TGTGCCAGCAGCTTCGGGAGACAGATCCAAGAGACCCAGTACTTC. The complete variable domain, with remaining parts taken from reference TRBV5-6 and TRBJ2-5, reads DAGVTQSPTHLIKTRGQQVTLRCSPKSGHDTVSWYQQALGQGPQFIFQYYEEEERQRGNFPDRFSGHQFPNYSSELNVNALLLGDSALYLCASSFGRQIQETQYFGPGTRLLVL.

The rearrangement uses TRBV13 and TRBJ2-1; 12 nucleotides match TRBD2. Trimming cost V 4 bases and J 5 bases; bases outside gene matches: 9. The CDR3 is 17 amino acids. CDR1 and CDR2 (germline): PRHDT, FYEKMQ (reference sequence). The CDR3 region has the DNA TGTGCCAGCAGCTCCCCGTGGACTAGCGGGGCACACAATGAGCAGTTCTTC. Its translation: CASSSPWTSGAHNEQFF.

The chain recombines TRBV5-1 with TRBJ2-3; the match to TRBD1 covers 11 bases. The CDR3 runs to 16 residues. V shed 3 bases, J shed 5 bases, and the junction held 8 bases outside the gene matches. Germline V CDR1 and CDR2: SGHRS, YFSETQ. The CDR3 sequence is CASSSISGQGGDTQYF. The CDR3 DNA reads as TGCGCCAGCAGCTCGATCTCGGGACAGGGGGGAGATACGCAGTATTTT. Based on the CDR3 plus reference TRBV5-1 and TRBJ2-3, the full variable domain is KAGVTQTPRYLIKTRGQQVTLSCSPISGHRSVSWYQQTPGQGLQFLFEYFSETQRNKGNFPGRFSGRQFSNSRSEMNVSTLELGDSALYLCASSSISGQGGDTQYFGPGTRLTVL.

The chain uses TRBV5-1 and TRBJ2-7, with TRBD1 matching over 9 bases. The CDR3 is 16 residues long. With V trimmed by 4 bases and J by 5 bases, 13 bases remained unmatched. The germline V gene encodes CDR1 SGHRS and CDR2 YFSETQ. CDR3 sequence (DNA): TGCGCCAGCAGCCGAATAGTACCGGGACAGGGAGACGAGCAGTACTTC. It is translated as CASSRIVPGQGDEQYF.

This chain connects TRBV5-1 to TRBJ2-7; TRBD1 agrees at 7 bases. Germline V gene lookup returns CDR1 SGHRS and CDR2 YFSETQ. This CDR3 comprises 17 residues. V trimming: 0 bases; J trimming: 0 bases; junction bases outside the gene matches: 9. The CDR3 DNA reads TGCGCCAGCAGCTTGGGACAGGGAGCTCGTCGCTCCTACGAGCAGTACTTC. It translates to CASSLGQGARRSYEQYF.

The chain couples TRBV13 to TRBJ2-5; TRBD2 aligns across 9 bases. J lost 4 bases, V lost 5 bases, and 5 bases had no gene match. This CDR3 comprises 14 residues. The germline V gene encodes CDR1 PRHDT and CDR2 FYEKMQ (reference sequence). The CDR3 nucleotides are TGTGCCAGCAGCATCCTGACTAGCGGAGAGACCCAGTACTTC. Translated, it gives CASSILTSGETQYF.

The chain carries TRBV30 and TRBJ2-4; D is unresolved. Germline values: CDR1 GTSNPN, CDR2 SVGIG (reference sequence). The CDR3 extends over 13 amino acids. Trimming shortened V by 0 bases and J by 1 base, and 4 bases separated the two germline ends. CDR3 in amino acids: CAWSVHAKNIQYF. Written as DNA, the CDR3 is TGTGCCTGGAGTGTACATGCCAAAAACATTCAGTACTTC.

With regard to this clone: Other DNA sequences within the sample encode an identical CDR3. The gene calls are TRBV6-1 and TRBJ2-5, with D possibly matching TRBD2 (5 bases). This CDR3 is built from 14 residues. CDR1 is MNHNS, CDR2 SASEGT, per germline. V shed 6 bases and J shed 1 base, with 12 bases lying between them. The CDR3 reads CASSPSGLQETQYF. CDR3 nucleotide sequence: TGTGCCAGCAGCCCCTCAGGACTCCAAGAGACCCAGTACTTC.

The rearrangement uses TRBV11-2 and TRBJ2-1; weak D call: TRBD2 (6 bases). This CDR3 has 16 amino acids. Germline CDR1 and CDR2: SGHAT and FQNNGV. The germline V and J ends were trimmed by 2 bases and 6 bases, with 17 bases remaining between them. The CDR3 region is CASSLREAGRGNEQFF. CDR3 nucleotide sequence: TGTGCCAGCAGCTTAAGGGAGGCGGGAAGGGGCAATGAGCAGTTCTTC.

CDR3: CASSPGTGGYNSPLHF. The CDR3 nucleotides are TGTGCCAGCAGTCCCGGGACAGGGGGATATAATTCACCCCTCCACTTT. V usage is TRBV28 and J usage is TRBJ1-6, with TRBD1 identical over 11 bases. Germline CDR1 MDHEN, CDR2 SYDVKM. Trimming cost V 5 bases and J 4 bases; bases outside gene matches: 4. This CDR3 has 16 residues. Combining the CDR3 with reference TRBV28 and TRBJ1-6 gives the whole variable domain DVKVTQSSRYLVKRTGEKVFLECVQDMDHENMFWYRQDPGLGLRLIYFSYDVKMKEKGDIPEGYSVSREKKERFSLILESASTNQTSMYLCASSPGTGGYNSPLHFGNGTRLTVT.

This clone was detected once. J is TRBJ2-7 and V is TRBV6-1, with D possibly being TRBD1 or TRBD2 (5 bases each). The CDR3 is made up of 13 amino acids. Trimming shortened V by 6 bases and J by 2 bases, and 11 bases separated the two germline ends. Germline CDR1 and CDR2: MNHNS and SASEGT. CDR3 loop: CASRGDAPYEQYF. The CDR3 coding sequence is TGTGCCAGCAGGGGGGACGCTCCCTACGAGCAGTACTTC.

The chain has TRBV18 and TRBJ2-3; D remains ambiguous. The CDR3 covers 14 residues. Trimming cost V 1 base and J 2 bases, with 7 bases left between them. The V gene's germline CDR1 is KGHSH and CDR2 LQKENI. CDR3 region: CASSPREFTDTQYF. The CDR3 DNA follows: TGTGCCAGCTCACCACGGGAATTCACAGATACGCAGTATTTT. The full variable domain, with the rest looked up from reference TRBV18 and TRBJ2-3, is NAGVMQNPRHLVRRRGQEARLRCSPMKGHSHVYWYRQLPEEGLKFMVYLQKENIIDESGMPKERFSAEFPKEGPSILRIQQVVRGDSAAYFCASSPREFTDTQYFGPGTRLTVL.

The J gene is TRBJ2-7, the V gene TRBV6-5, with D hard to call. This CDR3 has 14 residues. Germline V gives CDR1 MNHEY, CDR2 SVGAGI. V was cut by 6 bases and J by 0 bases, with 12 bases left in between. CDR3 sequence: CASRASLYSYEQYF. CDR3 bases: TGTGCCAGCAGGGCCAGTTTATACTCCTACGAGCAGTACTTC.

The chain links TRBV19 to TRBJ1-3; perhaps TRBD1 as D (6 bases). This CDR3 has 17 residues. CDR1 is LNHDA and CDR2 is SQIVND in the germline V gene (reference sequence). V shed 7 bases and J shed 0 bases, with 19 bases lying between them. CDR3 nucleotide sequence: TGTGCCAGTACCACCACAGGGATCGGATTCTCTGGAAACACCATATATTTT. This translates into CASTTTGIGFSGNTIYF.

The chain carries TRBV18 and TRBJ2-7; D not resolved. Germline V gene lookup returns CDR1 KGHSH and CDR2 LQKENI. There are 14 residues in the CDR3. Trimming pared 3 bases from V and 6 bases from J, leaving 15 bases between. The CDR3 protein is CASSPGPLVSEQYF. The CDR3 bases are TGTGCCAGCTCACCCGGACCCCTTGTGTCCGAGCAGTACTTC.

This chain joins TRBV6-1 and TRBJ2-7; 10 bases fit TRBD1. Germline assignment: CDR1 MNHNS and CDR2 SASEGT. CDR3 length equals 13 residues. V dropped 4 bases and J dropped 12; count of bases not matched to a gene: 9. The CDR3 DNA sequence: TGTGCCAGCAGTGGGGGACAGGGGAATCAGCCGTACTTC. This sequence encodes CASSGGQGNQPYF.

The chain is built from TRBV7-2 and TRBJ2-2, with TRBD2 matching over 15 bases. Germline trimming cut 5 bases from V and 5 bases from J; bases unmatched to any gene: 9. Germline assignment: CDR1 SGHTA and CDR2 FQGNSA. This CDR3 is 18 amino acids long. The CDR3 sequence: CASSPRTSGRAGTGELFF. CDR3 bases: TGTGCCAGCAGCCCCCGGACTAGCGGGAGGGCCGGGACCGGGGAGCTGTTTTTT.

The J gene is TRBJ1-5, the V gene TRBV27; D remains unclear. The CDR3 covers 16 residues. Germline assignment: CDR1 MNHEY and CDR2 SMNVEV (reference sequence). V was shortened by 8 bases and J by 0 bases, with 17 bases between the two germline ends. The CDR3 loop is CASRSARGISNQPQHF. CDR3 in DNA: TGTGCCAGCCGTTCCGCGCGGGGAATTAGCAATCAGCCCCAGCATTTT.